This passage covers 17 T cell receptor beta chains from one sample sequenced in a study of cytomegalovirus exposure and HLA in healthy donors. 60 Vbeta and 13 Jbeta primers were used in PCR. TCRdb's copy holds only in-frame clones and misses some; the assay was immunoSEQ multiplex PCR. The repertoire has 140,000 to 150,000 clones, 78% of them found once; the top ten carry around 3.2%. Sequenced sample: PBMCs. The origin of the receptors is a female donor in good health and CMV-seronegative.

The chain combines TRBV5-8 with TRBJ2-3; D not resolved. In germline, CDR1 is SGHTS, CDR2 YDEGEE. The CDR3 is 10 residues long. V was shortened by 0 bases and J by 11 bases, with 4 bases between the two germline ends. The CDR3 is CASSLVWQYF. Here the CDR3 DNA reads TGTGCCAGCAGCTTGGTCTGGCAGTATTTT.

J is TRBJ1-2 and V is TRBV10-3; D unclear. The germline V gene encodes CDR1 ENHRY and CDR2 SYGVKD. The CDR3 is made up of 15 amino acids. V gave up 6 bases and J gave up 0 bases, with 14 bases separating them. The CDR3, as DNA: TGTGCCATCAGGCCCAGCGCCACCTCTAACTATGGCTACACCTTC. Its protein is CAIRPSATSNYGYTF.

This chain links TRBV7-8 with TRBJ2-1; 7 nucleotides match TRBD2. The CDR3 contains 17 residues. J was trimmed by 0 bases and V by 5 bases; bases with no gene match: 10. The V gene's germline CDR1 is SGHVS and CDR2 FQNEAQ. Here the CDR3 reads CASSPKSGESSYNEQFF. CDR3 sequence (DNA): TGTGCCAGCAGCCCCAAAAGCGGGGAGAGCTCCTACAATGAGCAGTTCTTC.

A few counts support this clone. The chain links TRBV28 to TRBJ1-1; no definite D call. The germline CDR1 and CDR2 sequences are MDHEN and SYDVKM. V lost 6 bases and J 10 bases, leaving 27 bases between the germline ends. The CDR3 is made up of 16 amino acids. This chain's CDR3 is CASSTRTSEPRLGAFF. The CDR3 DNA follows: TGTGCCAGCAGCACTAGAACGTCAGAACCTCGGCTGGGAGCTTTCTTT.

The chain is built from TRBV7-2 and TRBJ2-1; TRBD2 matches at 16 bases. The germline gives CDR1 SGHTA, CDR2 FQGNSA. The CDR3 covers 19 residues. The J segment lost 7 bases and the V segment lost 1 base, leaving 10 bases of the junction unmatched. CDR3 sequence: CASSLVGGTSGGAGNEQFF. CDR3 bases: TGTGCCAGCAGCTTAGTGGGTGGGACTAGCGGGGGGGCGGGTAATGAGCAGTTCTTC. Filled out from reference TRBV7-2 and TRBJ2-1, the complete variable domain reads GAGVSQSPSNKVTEKGKDVELRCDPISGHTALYWYRQSLGQGLEFLIYFQGNSAPDKSGLPSDRFSAERTGGSVSTLTIQRTQQEDSAVYLCASSLVGGTSGGAGNEQFFGPGTRLTVL.

This clone was detected only a few times. The V gene is TRBV10-3, the J gene TRBJ2-7; 8 bases are shared with TRBD2. CDR3 size: 13 residues. CDR1 ENHRY and CDR2 SYGVKD come from the germline V gene. The V gene end was trimmed by 11 bases and the J gene end by 5 bases; junction bases not matched to a gene: 11. Here the CDR3 DNA reads TGTGCCGTACGCAGCGGGAGATCCGACGAGCAGTACTTC. This sequence encodes CAVRSGRSDEQYF.

The J gene is TRBJ1-1, the V gene TRBV30, with a weak D call TRBD1 (5 bases). Trimming left V 2 bases short and J 3 bases short, with 13 bases between. The CDR3 is 14 amino acids. Germline V gives CDR1 GTSNPN, CDR2 SVGIG (reference sequence). The CDR3 region has the DNA TGTGCCTGGAGTAATACGCAGGGCTACACTGAAGCTTTCTTT. Encoded protein: CAWSNTQGYTEAFF.

V gene TRBV10-1 combines with J gene TRBJ1-4; no reliable D call. V was cut by 5 bases and J by 8 bases, with 15 bases left in between. Germline CDR1 is WNHNN and CDR2 is SYGVQD (reference sequence). CDR3 length: 14 amino acids. The CDR3 loop reads CASSTSWAREKLFF. The CDR3 nucleotides are TGCGCCAGCAGTACCTCTTGGGCACGCGAAAAACTGTTTTTT.

This sequence joins TRBV11-3 and TRBJ2-2; 8 bases map to TRBD2. CDR1 and CDR2 (germline): SGHNT, YENEEA. V was clipped by 1 base and J by 5 bases; unmatched bases: 9. The CDR3 has 17 residues. Here the CDR3 DNA reads TGTGCCAGCAGCTTAGGGGTCCTGGCTAGCGGGACCGGGGAGCTGTTTTTT. It translates to CASSLGVLASGTGELFF.

The chain recombines TRBV28 with TRBJ2-1, with D uncertain. This CDR3 spans 19 amino acids. Trimming pared 1 base from V and 4 bases from J, leaving 23 bases between. Germline V gene data show CDR1 as MDHEN and CDR2 as SYDVKM. The CDR3 spells CASSLFEVQTLRVYNEQFF. In DNA form, the CDR3 reads TGTGCCAGCAGTTTATTTGAGGTGCAAACCCTCAGAGTTTACAATGAGCAGTTCTTC. The variable domain in full, completed from reference TRBV28 and TRBJ2-1, reads DVKVTQSSRYLVKRTGEKVFLECVQDMDHENMFWYRQDPGLGLRLIYFSYDVKMKEKGDIPEGYSVSREKKERFSLILESASTNQTSMYLCASSLFEVQTLRVYNEQFFGPGTRLTVL.

This chain links TRBV5-4 with TRBJ2-3; D uncertain. Germline CDR1 is SGHNT and CDR2 is YYREEE (reference sequence). V gave up 0 bases and J gave up 0 bases, with 8 bases separating them. This CDR3 contains 15 residues. DNA of the CDR3: TGTGCCAGCAGCTTGGAACTAACTAGCACAGATACGCAGTATTTT. It translates to CASSLELTSTDTQYF.

Here the CDR3 reads CASSLIPGNTEAFF. The CDR3 DNA follows: TGTGCCAGCAGTTTGATTCCAGGGAACACTGAAGCTTTCTTT. This sequence joins TRBV28 and TRBJ1-1; no reliable D call. V was shortened by 3 bases and J by 1 base, with 9 bases between the two germline ends. The CDR3 sequence is 14 residues long. The V gene's germline CDR1 is MDHEN and CDR2 SYDVKM. The whole variable domain, remainder taken from reference TRBV28 and TRBJ1-1, is DVKVTQSSRYLVKRTGEKVFLECVQDMDHENMFWYRQDPGLGLRLIYFSYDVKMKEKGDIPEGYSVSREKKERFSLILESASTNQTSMYLCASSLIPGNTEAFFGQGTRLTVV.

V is TRBV10-1 and J is TRBJ1-1; 9 bases line up with TRBD1. This CDR3 contains 15 residues. Trimming cost V 0 bases and J 5 bases; bases outside gene matches: 4. Germline CDR1 reads WNHNN; CDR2 reads SYGVQD (reference sequence). CDR3 bases: TGCGCCAGCAGTGAGTCGGACAGGGGAGCGACTGAAGCTTTCTTT. It encodes CASSESDRGATEAFF.

The CDR3 sequence: CASSSTSGVYNEQFF. CDR3 nucleotides: TGTGCCAGCAGCTCGACTAGCGGGGTTTACAATGAGCAGTTCTTC. This rearrangement joins TRBV7-2 to TRBJ2-1; 11 nucleotides line up with TRBD2. V dropped 4 bases and J dropped 4; count of bases not matched to a gene: 3. Germline CDR1 reads SGHTA; CDR2 reads FQGNSA. CDR3 length equals 15 residues.

The chain carries TRBV7-6 and TRBJ2-7; TRBD1 matches 8 bases. J gave up 5 bases and V 1 base, and 10 bases lay outside the gene matches. The germline V gene has CDR1 SGHVS and CDR2 FNYEAQ. This CDR3 is built from 16 residues. The CDR3 sequence: CASSLGRRTGRDEQYF. CDR3 nucleotides: TGTGCCAGCAGCTTAGGGAGAAGGACAGGGCGGGACGAGCAGTACTTC.

This chain links TRBV5-1 with TRBJ1-3; weak D call: TRBD1 (6 bases). V was pared by 2 bases and J by 7 bases, with 19 bases between. CDR1 and CDR2 from the germline V gene are SGHRS and YFSETQ. The CDR3 runs to 16 residues. The CDR3 DNA follows: TGCGCCAGCAGCTTAATACCCTTGACAGGCGGGAACACCATATATTTT. Encoded protein: CASSLIPLTGGNTIYF. Combining the CDR3 with reference TRBV5-1 and TRBJ1-3 gives the whole variable domain KAGVTQTPRYLIKTRGQQVTLSCSPISGHRSVSWYQQTPGQGLQFLFEYFSETQRNKGNFPGRFSGRQFSNSRSEMNVSTLELGDSALYLCASSLIPLTGGNTIYFGEGSWLTVV.

This sequence joins TRBV4-1 and TRBJ2-5; 11 bases map to TRBD2. This CDR3 is built from 17 residues. Per the germline V gene, CDR1 is MGHRA and CDR2 is YSYEKL. Trimming removed 0 bases from V and 1 base from J; junction bases left unmatched: 4. CDR3 region: CASSQDLAGGLQETQYF. CDR3 nucleotide sequence: TGCGCCAGCAGCCAAGACCTAGCGGGGGGACTCCAAGAGACCCAGTACTTC.